The clone carrying this TCR beta chain came up many times. Its antigen is unidentified. Sample time point: newly diagnosed GD, antithyroid drugs for less than 3 months. The TCR library was prepared using RNA isolated from PBMCs. The sample belongs to a study of regulatory T cells in long-lasting Graves disease. Libraries of TCR beta came from iRepertoire HTBI primers plus Arm-PCR of CDR3 regions. TCRdb itself ran the multiplex PCR reads through MiXCR, one entry per CDR3 protein. The sample records hundreds of thousands of distinct CDR3 sequences, about 18% being singletons. Findings and caveats of the study: Lower TCR diversity was seen in persistent Graves' patients than in newly diagnosed ones.

The CDR3 length is 13 residues. V lost 7 bases, J lost 4 bases, and 14 bases lay in between. From germline, CDR1 is SGHAT and CDR2 FQNNGV. The TCR was taken from a female donor with Graves disease. The rearrangement joins TRBV11-2 to TRBJ2-7, with D perhaps matching TRBD2 (5 bases). Source: peripheral blood mononuclear cells (PBMCs), taken at new diagnosis, from a patient treated with antithyroid drugs. The CDR3 spells CASNSERSYEQYF. The CDR3 DNA reads as TGTGCCAGCAACTCTGAGCGGTCTTACGAGCAGTACTTC.